This TCR beta chain was captured in a study of T cells after yellow fever vaccination. General study results and limits: Clones that expanded after primary vaccination mostly reappeared after the booster (96% CD4, roughly 90% CD8).

TCRdb re-derived calls from the 5' RACE reads in MiXCR, one entry per CDR3 protein. Of around 340,000 distinct CDR3 sequences in the sample, approximately 9% were seen once. This clonotype was recorded many times. Its antigen is undetermined. CDR3 size: 14 residues. V was trimmed by 5 bases and J by 2 bases, leaving 8 bases between them. Germline V CDR1 and CDR2: SGHKS, YYEKEE (reference sequence). The chain has TRBV5-5 and TRBJ2-6; D might be TRBD2 (5 bases). This clonotype originated in a man between 18 and 35 years old who received the YFV17D yellow fever vaccine. The source material was PBMCs, sampled on the day of the first yellow fever vaccination. The CDR3 reads CASSFGAGANVLTF. CDR3 DNA: TGTGCCAGCAGTTTCGGGGCTGGGGCCAACGTCCTGACTTTC.